These T cell receptor beta chains were read from a single sample in a study of T cells in Graves' hyperthyroidism and ophthalmopathy. TCRdb processed the multiplex PCR reads anew with MiXCR; each CDR3 protein has one entry. The data show 600,000 to 800,000 distinct CDR3 sequences, roughly 32% seen once. The source material was blood. Receptors originate from a woman aged 40-49 years with Graves' hyperthyroidism. Both conserved end residues are part of each CDR3. Fields, in order: clone size, D gene, J gene, V gene, CDR3 protein, CDR3 DNA. A D gene is named only where the DNA matches it firmly. Clone size is shown for a subset of rows, as once, few, many or a class of expanded clone.

clone_size: few
d_call: TRBD1
j_call: TRBJ1-3
v_call: TRBV6-6
cdr3_aa: CASRTLTGGAGNTIYF
cdr3_nt: TGTGCCAGCAGAACCCTTACAGGGGGCGCGGGAAACACCATATATTTT

clone_size: many
d_call: TRBD2
j_call: TRBJ2-2
v_call: TRBV7-2
cdr3_aa: CASRLAGGRTGELFF
cdr3_nt: TGTGCCAGCAGACTAGCGGGGGGGCGGACCGGGGAGCTGTTTTTT

clone_size: few
d_call: TRBD1
j_call: TRBJ2-5
v_call: TRBV28
cdr3_aa: CATSGQGGRETQYF
cdr3_nt: TGTGCCACCTCAGGACAGGGGGGGCGAGAGACCCAGTACTTC

clone_size: -
d_call: -
j_call: TRBJ2-7
v_call: TRBV24-1
cdr3_aa: CATSEDRNSYEQYF
cdr3_nt: TGTGCCACCAGTGAAGACAGGAATAGCTACGAGCAGTACTTC

clone_size: many
d_call: -
j_call: TRBJ2-5
v_call: TRBV29-1
cdr3_aa: CSVQGVQETQYF
cdr3_nt: TGCAGCGTTCAGGGAGTCCAAGAGACCCAGTACTTC

clone_size: -
d_call: -
j_call: TRBJ1-3
v_call: TRBV6-5
cdr3_aa: CASSLQGFGNTIYF
cdr3_nt: TGTGCCAGCAGTTTACAGGGATTCGGAAACACCATATATTTT

clone_size: many
d_call: -
j_call: TRBJ1-3
v_call: TRBV29-1
cdr3_aa: CSVEGGGNTIYF
cdr3_nt: TGCAGCGTTGAAGGGGGCGGAAACACCATATATTTT

clone_size: -
d_call: -
j_call: TRBJ2-5
v_call: TRBV5-6
cdr3_aa: CASSLGAFQETQYF
cdr3_nt: TGTGCCAGCAGCTTGGGGGCCTTCCAAGAGACCCAGTACTTC

clone_size: -
d_call: -
j_call: TRBJ2-7
v_call: TRBV12-3/TRBV12-4
cdr3_aa: CASSSYYNEQYF
cdr3_nt: TGTGCCAGCAGTTCTTACTACAATGAGCAGTACTTC

clone_size: -
d_call: TRBD1
j_call: TRBJ1-1
v_call: TRBV27
cdr3_aa: CASSRYRGTDEAFF
cdr3_nt: TGTGCCAGCAGCCGATACAGGGGAACTGATGAAGCTTTCTTT

clone_size: -
d_call: -
j_call: TRBJ2-3
v_call: TRBV25-1
cdr3_aa: CASSESLHRTDTQYF
cdr3_nt: TGTGCCAGCAGTGAATCACTCCACCGCACAGATACGCAGTATTTT

clone_size: -
d_call: -
j_call: TRBJ2-5
v_call: TRBV2
cdr3_aa: CASGSGQETQYF
cdr3_nt: TGTGCCAGCGGGAGCGGTCAAGAGACCCAGTACTTC

clone_size: many
d_call: TRBD2
j_call: TRBJ2-2
v_call: TRBV12-3/TRBV12-4
cdr3_aa: CASQRGSGELFF
cdr3_nt: TGTGCCAGCCAGCGGGGCTCCGGGGAGCTGTTTTTT

clone_size: -
d_call: -
j_call: TRBJ2-6
v_call: TRBV5-1
cdr3_aa: CASSQEWPGVRSGANVLTF
cdr3_nt: TGCGCCAGCAGCCAAGAATGGCCTGGCGTCCGCTCTGGGGCCAACGTCCTGACTTTC

clone_size: -
d_call: -
j_call: TRBJ2-7
v_call: TRBV10-3
cdr3_aa: CAIRGGYEQYF
cdr3_nt: TGTGCCATCAGGGGCGGCTACGAGCAGTACTTC

clone_size: many
d_call: -
j_call: TRBJ1-1
v_call: TRBV7-2
cdr3_aa: CASSPTTPGTVEAFF
cdr3_nt: TGTGCCAGCAGCCCAACCACCCCAGGGACCGTTGAAGCTTTCTTT

clone_size: -
d_call: TRBD1
j_call: TRBJ1-2
v_call: TRBV6-6
cdr3_aa: CASIGRGHGYTF
cdr3_nt: TGTGCCAGCATTGGCAGGGGGCATGGCTACACCTTC

clone_size: -
d_call: TRBD2
j_call: TRBJ2-1
v_call: TRBV7-2
cdr3_aa: CASSGRGLSLYNEQFF
cdr3_nt: TGTGCCAGCAGCGGGAGGGGACTTTCCCTTTACAATGAGCAGTTCTTC

clone_size: few
d_call: TRBD2
j_call: TRBJ2-7
v_call: TRBV20-1
cdr3_aa: CSARGLAGGSYEQYF
cdr3_nt: TGCAGTGCTAGAGGGCTAGCGGGGGGTTCCTACGAGCAGTACTTC

clone_size: many
d_call: -
j_call: TRBJ2-7
v_call: TRBV7-8
cdr3_aa: CASSSTGTFSYEQYF
cdr3_nt: TGTGCCAGCAGCTCGACCGGGACATTTTCCTACGAGCAGTACTTC

clone_size: many
d_call: TRBD1
j_call: TRBJ1-2
v_call: TRBV7-2
cdr3_aa: CASSQGDGNYGYTF
cdr3_nt: TGTGCCAGCAGCCAGGGGGACGGCAACTATGGCTACACCTTC

clone_size: -
d_call: TRBD1
j_call: TRBJ1-3
v_call: TRBV4-3
cdr3_aa: CASSQDNRGRGNTIYF
cdr3_nt: TGCGCCAGCAGCCAAGATAACAGGGGGCGCGGGAACACCATATATTTT

clone_size: many
d_call: TRBD1
j_call: TRBJ1-1
v_call: TRBV15
cdr3_aa: CATSRKQGAETMNTEAFF
cdr3_nt: TGTGCCACCAGCAGAAAACAGGGGGCTGAAACCATGAACACTGAAGCTTTCTTT

clone_size: many
d_call: -
j_call: TRBJ2-5
v_call: TRBV11-2
cdr3_aa: CASSWGPIQYF
cdr3_nt: TGTGCCAGCAGCTGGGGCCCTATCCAGTACTTC

clone_size: once
d_call: TRBD2
j_call: TRBJ2-7
v_call: TRBV15
cdr3_aa: CATSVRTSGYEQYF
cdr3_nt: TGTGCCACCAGCGTCAGGACTAGCGGATACGAGCAGTACTTC

clone_size: -
d_call: -
j_call: TRBJ1-2
v_call: TRBV5-1
cdr3_aa: CASSTHGGGYTF
cdr3_nt: TGTGCCAGCAGCACACACGGGGGTGGCTACACCTTC

clone_size: many
d_call: -
j_call: TRBJ1-1
v_call: TRBV5-4
cdr3_aa: CASSRGTPEAFF
cdr3_nt: TGTGCCAGCAGCCGGGGGACCCCTGAAGCTTTCTTT

clone_size: few
d_call: TRBD2
j_call: TRBJ2-5
v_call: TRBV20-1
cdr3_aa: CSAMGLAGGNIQETQYF
cdr3_nt: TGCAGTGCTATGGGGCTAGCGGGGGGGAATATCCAAGAGACCCAGTACTTC

clone_size: -
d_call: TRBD1
j_call: TRBJ1-1
v_call: TRBV12-3/TRBV12-4
cdr3_aa: CASSGRQGIMDEAFF
cdr3_nt: TGTGCCAGCAGTGGGCGACAGGGGATAATGGATGAAGCTTTCTTT

clone_size: -
d_call: -
j_call: TRBJ2-7
v_call: TRBV10-1
cdr3_aa: CASSTPTAAAHEQYF
cdr3_nt: TGCGCCAGCAGTACCCCGACAGCAGCTGCTCACGAGCAGTACTTC

clone_size: many
d_call: -
j_call: TRBJ1-2
v_call: TRBV7-9
cdr3_aa: CANGRGYTF
cdr3_nt: TGTGCCAACGGTCGGGGCTACACCTTC

clone_size: many
d_call: -
j_call: TRBJ1-6
v_call: TRBV5-1
cdr3_aa: CASRKGTDNSPLHF
cdr3_nt: TGCGCCAGCAGGAAGGGGACGGACAATTCACCCCTCCACTTT

clone_size: few
d_call: TRBD1
j_call: TRBJ1-2
v_call: TRBV5-6
cdr3_aa: CASSLLTGDGYTF
cdr3_nt: TGTGCCAGCAGCTTGTTGACAGGGGATGGCTACACCTTC

clone_size: -
d_call: -
j_call: TRBJ1-2
v_call: TRBV6-5
cdr3_aa: CASGPGEDGYTF
cdr3_nt: TGTGCCAGCGGTCCCGGGGAGGATGGCTACACCTTC

clone_size: -
d_call: TRBD2
j_call: TRBJ2-7
v_call: TRBV7-8
cdr3_aa: CASSQDHGGYYEQYF
cdr3_nt: TGTGCCAGCAGCCAAGATCACGGGGGGTATTACGAGCAGTACTTC

clone_size: -
d_call: -
j_call: TRBJ1-1
v_call: TRBV2
cdr3_aa: CASSEGLTNTEAFF
cdr3_nt: TGTGCCAGCAGTGAAGGGTTAACGAACACTGAAGCTTTCTTT

clone_size: many
d_call: -
j_call: TRBJ2-2
v_call: TRBV29-1
cdr3_aa: CSVNGGAYTGELFF
cdr3_nt: TGCAGCGTAAACGGCGGGGCGTACACCGGGGAGCTGTTTTTT

clone_size: many
d_call: -
j_call: TRBJ1-4
v_call: TRBV7-9
cdr3_aa: CASSLRGLNEKLFF
cdr3_nt: TGTGCCAGCAGCTTGAGGGGCCTTAATGAAAAACTGTTTTTT

clone_size: -
d_call: -
j_call: TRBJ1-5
v_call: TRBV29-1
cdr3_aa: CSVDVGVGQPQHF
cdr3_nt: TGCAGCGTTGATGTAGGGGTTGGTCAGCCCCAGCATTTT

clone_size: few
d_call: -
j_call: TRBJ2-7
v_call: TRBV4-2
cdr3_aa: CASSPGHSGTYEQYF
cdr3_nt: TGTGCCAGCAGCCCTGGGCACAGTGGGACCTACGAGCAGTACTTC

clone_size: many
d_call: -
j_call: TRBJ2-7
v_call: TRBV10-3
cdr3_aa: CATRRYYEQYF
cdr3_nt: TGTGCCACTCGACGGTACTACGAGCAGTACTTC